Listed below are T cell receptor beta chains from one sample, sequenced in a study of T cells expressing NK-cell markers. TCRdb reworked the 5' RACE reads into one entry per CDR3 protein, no DNA. The data include about 260,000 distinct CDR3 sequences; the top ten clones carry around 0.42%. The sequenced sample was blood T cells: a sorted CD56 or NKG2C T cell subset, CD4+ or CD8+ T cells, or bulk PBMC T cells (not recorded which). Receptor source: a man between 18 and 35 years old in good health. CDR3s include the opening cysteine and the closing phenylalanine or tryptophan. Fields, in order: V gene, J gene, CDR3 protein.

>TRBV20-1|TRBJ2-5
CSAARGPSQETQYF
>TRBV5-6|TRBJ2-5
CASSSRTERETQYF
>TRBV5-1|TRBJ2-2
CASSPDGNRGSRELFF
>TRBV6-2/TRBV6-3|TRBJ2-7
CASSYPLADSYEQYF
>TRBV5-5|TRBJ2-2
CASSLGGTANTGELFF
>TRBV10-3|TRBJ1-1
CAISEVLVGAEAFF
>TRBV10-3|TRBJ2-7
CAISLVGTGYEQYF
>TRBV28|TRBJ2-7
CASSFPPSPYEQYF
>TRBV29-1|TRBJ1-2
CSVEKGTEDGYGYTF
>TRBV6-1|TRBJ2-6
CASRMGRFSGANVLTF
>TRBV7-2|TRBJ2-3
CASSLNLAGNTQYF
>TRBV12-3/TRBV12-4|TRBJ2-3
CASVGREANTQYF
>TRBV7-2|TRBJ2-3
CASSLVQAVDTQYF
>TRBV11-3|TRBJ2-2
CASSLMVFGRSPGELFF
>TRBV4-1|TRBJ2-5
CASSQDPHREDLETQYF